This section outlines one TCR beta chain sequence together with its context. The source of the sample is a study of blood T cell repertoires in COVID-19. About the research overall: COVID-19 samples collected from the United States, Italy and Spain covered acute and convalescent phases.

Germline V gene lookup returns CDR1 LGHDT and CDR2 YNNKEL (reference sequence). V was pared by 2 bases and J by 8 bases, with 12 bases between. CDR3 size: 13 residues. Here immunoSEQ multiplex PCR was the method, and the copy in TCRdb shows in-frame clones only, minus some. Of about 93,000 clones listed, 86% were seen once; the top ten hold around 20%. This chain connects TRBV3-1 (or the pseudogene TRBV3-2) to TRBJ1-2; a possible D gene is TRBD1 (5 bases). The origin of this receptor is a woman over 75 with acute or convalescent COVID-19. Specimen: peripheral blood. CDR3 DNA sequence: TGTGCCAGCAGCCAAAAAGGGGCGAGGGGCTACACCTTC. Residues: CASSQKGARGYTF.